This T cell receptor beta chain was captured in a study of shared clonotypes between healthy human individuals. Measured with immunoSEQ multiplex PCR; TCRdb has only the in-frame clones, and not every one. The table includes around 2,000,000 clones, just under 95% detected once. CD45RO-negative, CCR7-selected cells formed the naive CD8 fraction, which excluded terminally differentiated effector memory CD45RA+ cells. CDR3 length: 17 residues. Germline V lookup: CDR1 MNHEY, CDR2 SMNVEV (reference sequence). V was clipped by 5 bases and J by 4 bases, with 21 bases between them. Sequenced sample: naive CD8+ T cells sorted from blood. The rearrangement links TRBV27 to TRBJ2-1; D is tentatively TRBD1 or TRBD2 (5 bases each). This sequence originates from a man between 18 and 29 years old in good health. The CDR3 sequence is CASSRTSGTEDYNEQFF. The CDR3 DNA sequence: TGTGCCAGCAGTCGTACCTCCGGGACCGAAGATTACAATGAGCAGTTCTTC.